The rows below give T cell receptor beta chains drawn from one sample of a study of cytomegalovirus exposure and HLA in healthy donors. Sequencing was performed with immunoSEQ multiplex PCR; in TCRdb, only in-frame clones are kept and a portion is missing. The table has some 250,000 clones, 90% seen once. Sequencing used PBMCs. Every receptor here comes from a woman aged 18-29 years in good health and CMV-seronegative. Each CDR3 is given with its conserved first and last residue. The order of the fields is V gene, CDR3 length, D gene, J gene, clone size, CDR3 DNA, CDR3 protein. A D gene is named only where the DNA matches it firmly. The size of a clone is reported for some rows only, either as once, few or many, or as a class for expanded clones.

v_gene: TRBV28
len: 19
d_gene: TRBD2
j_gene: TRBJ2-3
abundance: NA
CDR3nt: TGTGCCAGCATTCCCCAGGGACTAGCCGACTTCGGGTGGTCAGATACGCAGTATTTT
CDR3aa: CASIPQGLADFGWSDTQYF

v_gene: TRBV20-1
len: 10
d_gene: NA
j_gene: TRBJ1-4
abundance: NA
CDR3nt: TGCAGTGCTAGACGTGAAAAACTGTTTTTT
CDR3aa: CSARREKLFF

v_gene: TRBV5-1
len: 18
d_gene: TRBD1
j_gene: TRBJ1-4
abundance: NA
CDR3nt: TGCGCCAGCAGCTCGGGACAGGGGTCATTTGCAACTAATGAAAAACTGTTTTTT
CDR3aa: CASSSGQGSFATNEKLFF

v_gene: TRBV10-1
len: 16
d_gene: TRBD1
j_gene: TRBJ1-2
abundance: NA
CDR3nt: TGCGCCAGCACTTTGGGACAGTGCGATGCTAACTATGGCTACACCTTC
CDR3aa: CASTLGQCDANYGYTF

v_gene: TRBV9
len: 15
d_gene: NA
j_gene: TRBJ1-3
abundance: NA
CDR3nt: TGTGCCAGCAGCCCCGGTACCCGCTCTGGAAACACCATATATTTT
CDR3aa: CASSPGTRSGNTIYF

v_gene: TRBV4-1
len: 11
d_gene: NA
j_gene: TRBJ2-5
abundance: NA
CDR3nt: TGCGCCAGCAGCCGCGGGGAGACCCAGTACTTC
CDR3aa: CASSRGETQYF

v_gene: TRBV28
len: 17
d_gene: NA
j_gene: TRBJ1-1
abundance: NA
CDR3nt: TGTGCCAGCAGCACCACAGGGTTGGTTTTCGGGAACACTGAAGCTTTCTTT
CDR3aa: CASSTTGLVFGNTEAFF

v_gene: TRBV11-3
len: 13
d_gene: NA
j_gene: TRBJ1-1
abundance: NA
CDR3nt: TGTGCCAGCAGCGAGGACAGCAACACTGAAGCTTTCTTT
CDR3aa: CASSEDSNTEAFF

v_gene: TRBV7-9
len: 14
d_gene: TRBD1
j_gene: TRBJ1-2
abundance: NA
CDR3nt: TGTGCCAGCAGCTCCACAGGGGACCTCTATGGCTACACCTTC
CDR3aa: CASSSTGDLYGYTF

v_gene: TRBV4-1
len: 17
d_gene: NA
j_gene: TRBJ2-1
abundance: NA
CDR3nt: TGCGCCAGCAGCCAAGAAAGTCACACCCACGCCTACAATGAGCAGTTCTTC
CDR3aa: CASSQESHTHAYNEQFF

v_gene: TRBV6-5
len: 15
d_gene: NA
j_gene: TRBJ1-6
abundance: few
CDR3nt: TGTGCCAGCAGTTACTCGAACAGGGTGAATTCACCCCTCCACTTT
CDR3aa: CASSYSNRVNSPLHF

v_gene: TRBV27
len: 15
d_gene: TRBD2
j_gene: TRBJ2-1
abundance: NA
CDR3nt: TGTGCCAGCAGTTCCTCACAGACTAGCGGGGAAAAGCAGTTCTTC
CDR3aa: CASSSSQTSGEKQFF

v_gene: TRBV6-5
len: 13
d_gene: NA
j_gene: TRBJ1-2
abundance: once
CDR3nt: TGTGCCAGCAGCCAACTTGGGAGTTCGGGCTACACCTTC
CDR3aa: CASSQLGSSGYTF

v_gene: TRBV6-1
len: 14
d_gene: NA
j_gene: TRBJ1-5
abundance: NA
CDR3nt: TGTGCCAGCAGTGATGGGGGGGCGAGTCAGCCCCAGCATTTT
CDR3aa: CASSDGGASQPQHF

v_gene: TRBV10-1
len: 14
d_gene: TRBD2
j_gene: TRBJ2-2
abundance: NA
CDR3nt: TGCGCCAGTTCTAGCGGGGGGGCCACCGGGGAGCTGTTTTTT
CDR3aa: CASSSGGATGELFF

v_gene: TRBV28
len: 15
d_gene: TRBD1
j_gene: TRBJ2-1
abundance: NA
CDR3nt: TGTGCCAGCACAGCTCGGACAGGAGCCTACAATGAGCAGTTCTTC
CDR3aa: CASTARTGAYNEQFF

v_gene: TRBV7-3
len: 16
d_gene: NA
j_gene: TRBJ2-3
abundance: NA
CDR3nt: TGTGCCAGCAGCTTGTTTGAGCGGTCTAGCACAGATACGCAGTATTTT
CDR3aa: CASSLFERSSTDTQYF

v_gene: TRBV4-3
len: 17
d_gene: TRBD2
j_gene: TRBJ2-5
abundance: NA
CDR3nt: TGCGCCAGCAGCCAGCAACTCTCGGGACTAGCGGAAGAGACCCAGTACTTC
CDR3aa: CASSQQLSGLAEETQYF

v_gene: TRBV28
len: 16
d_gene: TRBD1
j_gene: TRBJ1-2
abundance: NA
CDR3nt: TGTGCCAGCAGTCCCTCGGACAGGGGGCCGTACTATGGCTACACCTTC
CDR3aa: CASSPSDRGPYYGYTF

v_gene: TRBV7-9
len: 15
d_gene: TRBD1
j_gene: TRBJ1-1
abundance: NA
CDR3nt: TGTGCCAGCAGCTTAGGGGACAGGGAAAACACTGAAGCTTTCTTT
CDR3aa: CASSLGDRENTEAFF

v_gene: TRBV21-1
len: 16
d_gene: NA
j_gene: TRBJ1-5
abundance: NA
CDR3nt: TGTGCCAGCAGCAAAAGGACAAAGGGGGATAATCAGCCCCAGCATTTT
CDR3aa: CASSKRTKGDNQPQHF

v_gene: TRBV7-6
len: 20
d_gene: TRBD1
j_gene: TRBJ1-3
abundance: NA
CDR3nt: TGTGCCAGCAGCTTGCGGGACAGAGCTTACTCTATGCAAGTGGATAACACCATATATTTT
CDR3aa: CASSLRDRAYSMQVDNTIYF

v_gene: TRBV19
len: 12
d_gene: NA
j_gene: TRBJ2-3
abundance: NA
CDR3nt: TGTGACGGGGGAGTCGGCACAGATACGCAGTATTTT
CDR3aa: CDGGVGTDTQYF

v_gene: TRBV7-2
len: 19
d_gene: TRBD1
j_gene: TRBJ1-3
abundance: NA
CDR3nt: TGTGCCAGCAGCCCAAAGTGGGACAGGAGGTTCGTCTCTGGAAACACCATATATTTT
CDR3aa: CASSPKWDRRFVSGNTIYF

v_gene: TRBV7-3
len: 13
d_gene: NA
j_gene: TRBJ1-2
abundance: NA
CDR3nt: TGTGCCAGCAGCCCGAGCGGAAACTATGGCTACACCTTC
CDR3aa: CASSPSGNYGYTF

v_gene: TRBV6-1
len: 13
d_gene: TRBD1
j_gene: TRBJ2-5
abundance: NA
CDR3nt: TGTGCCAGCAGGGGACAGGGCCAAGAGACCCAGTACTTC
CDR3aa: CASRGQGQETQYF

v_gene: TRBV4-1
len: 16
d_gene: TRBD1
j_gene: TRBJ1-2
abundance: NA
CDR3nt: TGCGCCAGCAGCCAAGGGGCCGGGACAGGGGGTTTTGGCTACACCTTC
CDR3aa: CASSQGAGTGGFGYTF

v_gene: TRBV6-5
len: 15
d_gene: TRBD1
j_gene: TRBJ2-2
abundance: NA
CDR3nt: TGTGCCAGCAGTTACACAGGGGGAGGCACCGGGGAGCTGTTTTTT
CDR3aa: CASSYTGGGTGELFF

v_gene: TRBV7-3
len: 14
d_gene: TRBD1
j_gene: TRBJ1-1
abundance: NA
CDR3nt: TGTGCCAGCAGCCCGACAGGGGGGAACACTGAAGCTTTCTTT
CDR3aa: CASSPTGGNTEAFF

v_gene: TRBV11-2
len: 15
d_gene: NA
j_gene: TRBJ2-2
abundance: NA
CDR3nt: TGTGCCAGCAGTGATGCGCCGATAAACACCGGGGAGCTGTTTTTT
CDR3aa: CASSDAPINTGELFF